Each of the 26 T cell receptor beta chains below was sequenced from the same sample in a study of beta chain features in type 1 diabetes. Study-level results: Significant though moderate, a shortening of TCRB CDR3s appeared in all four CD4+ subsets of Type 1 diabetes patients.

The antigens for these receptors are not known. Isolated RNA was reverse transcribed in full, so expressed TCRB transcripts were sequenced. TCRdb's table, derived via immunoSEQ multiplex PCR, lists solely in-frame clones and lacks some. Of 600,000 to 750,000 clones in the sample, roughly an eighth were seen once. Sequencing was carried out using naive CD4+ T cells from blood. The receptor source for this set is a man aged 25 to 40 with type 1 diabetes.

The sample holds a few counts of this clone. The chain joins TRBV28 to TRBJ2-5, with a tentative D call TRBD2 (6 bases). This CDR3 is 14 amino acids long. Trimming shortened V by 2 bases and J by 5 bases, and 12 bases separated the two germline ends. Germline assignment: CDR1 MDHEN and CDR2 SYDVKM. The CDR3 loop reads CASSLSSGSETQYF. Here the CDR3 DNA reads TGTGCCAGCAGTTTAAGTAGCGGTTCGGAGACCCAGTACTTC.

The rearrangement uses TRBV5-4 and TRBJ2-1; weak D call: TRBD1 (6 bases). The V end was cut by 0 bases, the J end by 10 bases, with 17 bases between. Germline-derived CDR1 and CDR2 are SGHNT and YYREEE (reference sequence). The CDR3 consists of 15 residues. CDR3 sequence reads: CASSLDSSWGREQFF. CDR3 nucleotides: TGTGCCAGCAGCTTGGATTCTAGCTGGGGGCGGGAGCAGTTCTTC. The variable domain in full, completed from reference TRBV5-4 and TRBJ2-1, reads ETGVTQSPTHLIKTRGQQVTLRCSSQSGHNTVSWYQQALGQGPQFIFQYYREEENGRGNFPPRFSGLQFPNYSSELNVNALELDDSALYLCASSLDSSWGREQFFGPGTRLTVL.

This chain uses TRBV9 with TRBJ1-3; D call uncertain. Between the trimmed V and J ends, which lost 1 base and 4 bases, there was a span of 6 bases. This CDR3 contains 13 residues. Per germline, CDR1 SGDLS and CDR2 YYNGEE. CDR3 in amino acids: CASSVISGNTIYF. The CDR3, as DNA: TGTGCCAGCAGCGTAATTTCAGGAAACACCATATATTTT.

This chain uses TRBV10-3 with TRBJ2-7; 7 bases align to TRBD1. Germline V gene lookup returns CDR1 ENHRY and CDR2 SYGVKD. J lost 3 bases, V lost 4 bases, and 6 bases had no gene match. The CDR3 sequence is 14 residues long. CDR3 residues: CAISAPGTDYEQYF. In DNA, the CDR3 is TGTGCCATCAGTGCCCCCGGGACAGACTACGAGCAGTACTTC.

This clone was detected only a few times. This sequence joins TRBV29-1 and TRBJ2-2, with 9 bases lining up with TRBD1. Looked up from germline, CDR1 is SQVTM and CDR2 is ANQGSEA. V shed 6 bases and J 6 bases; nucleotides not matched to a gene: 8. The CDR3 sequence is 14 residues long. This CDR3 is CSVKGQGFSGELFF. The CDR3 coding sequence is TGCAGCGTCAAGGGACAGGGATTCTCCGGGGAGCTGTTTTTT.

This clone was found a few times. CDR3 in amino acids: CASSSSYEETQYF. CDR3 coding DNA: TGTGCCAGCAGCTCGAGCTACGAAGAGACCCAGTACTTC. The chain couples TRBV5-6 to TRBJ2-5; the D is unclear. Trimming removed 3 bases from V and 3 bases from J, with 9 bases in between. CDR3 length equals 13 residues. Per the germline V gene, CDR1 is SGHDT and CDR2 is YYEEEE.

V is TRBV1 and J is TRBJ2-1; the D call TRBD2 from the table was never checked on the DNA. TRBV1 is a pseudogene segment. The length of the CDR3 is 12 residues. The CDR3 protein is CTSSQALPEQFF. Here the CDR3 DNA reads TGCACCAGCAGCCAAGCCCTACCTGAGCAGTTCTTC.

The chain has TRBV9 and TRBJ2-1, with TRBD2 identical over 11 bases. Losses at the gene ends were 0 bases for V and 0 bases for J; bases not matched to a gene: 2. The V gene's germline CDR1 is SGDLS and CDR2 YYNGEE. The CDR3 covers 17 residues. The CDR3 nucleotides are TGTGCCAGCAGCGTAGGACTAGCGGGGAGCTCCTACAATGAGCAGTTCTTC. Amino acids: CASSVGLAGSSYNEQFF.

Here the CDR3 reads CSVEEPTVGMNTEAFF. The CDR3 coding sequence is TGCAGCGTTGAAGAGCCCACAGTGGGCATGAACACTGAAGCTTTCTTT. The chain joins TRBV29-1 to TRBJ1-1; D gene ambiguous. The CDR3 spans 16 residues. The germline CDR1 and CDR2 sequences are SQVTM and ANQGSEA. The V end was cut by 0 bases, the J end by 0 bases, with 14 bases between. Variable domain in full (rest from reference TRBV29-1 and TRBJ1-1): SAVISQKPSRDICQRGTSLTIQCQVDSQVTMMFWYRQQPGQSLTLIATANQGSEATYESGFVIDKFPISRPNLTFSTLTVSNMSPEDSSIYLCSVEEPTVGMNTEAFFGQGTRLTVV.

This chain joins TRBV13 and TRBJ1-6; possibly TRBD1 for D (5 bases). The CDR3 is made up of 15 amino acids. The germline V and J ends were trimmed by 0 bases and 8 bases, with 11 bases remaining between them. Germline V gives CDR1 PRHDT, CDR2 FYEKMQ (reference sequence). Here the CDR3 reads CASSLGGRRDSPLHF. DNA for the CDR3: TGTGCCAGCAGCTTAGGGGGGCGCCGGGATTCACCCCTCCACTTT. The whole variable domain, remainder taken from reference TRBV13 and TRBJ1-6, is AAGVIQSPRHLIKEKRETATLKCYPIPRHDTVYWYQQGPGQDPQFLISFYEKMQSDKGSIPDRFSAQQFSDYHSELNMSSLELGDSALYFCASSLGGRRDSPLHFGNGTRLTVT.

This clone was counted only a few times. The gene calls are TRBV19 and TRBJ2-3; possibly TRBD1 for D (6 bases). CDR1 and CDR2 (germline): LNHDA, SQIVND (reference sequence). There are 14 residues in the CDR3. V was clipped by 7 bases and J by 2 bases, with 13 bases between them. The CDR3 nucleotides read TGTGCCAGTAATCGGGACACCAACACAGATACGCAGTATTTT. This gives the protein CASNRDTNTDTQYF.

The V and J genes are TRBV7-9 and TRBJ1-2; 7 positions agree with TRBD1. Germline V lookup: CDR1 SEHNR, CDR2 FQNEAQ (reference sequence). This CDR3 contains 13 residues. J gave up 5 bases and V 5 bases, and 5 bases lay outside the gene matches. CDR3 in amino acids: CASSLGQQYGYTF. The CDR3 region has the DNA TGTGCCAGCAGCCTGGGACAGCAATATGGCTACACCTTC.

This clone has only a few counts. The rearrangement joins TRBV6-5 to TRBJ1-1, with 11 bases matching TRBD1. Germline lookup yields CDR1 MNHEY and CDR2 SVGAGI. Losses at the gene ends were 10 bases for V and 7 bases for J; bases not matched to a gene: 11. CDR3 length equals 14 residues. The CDR3 sequence is CATGTGGRQYEAFF. CDR3 DNA: TGTGCCACCGGGACAGGGGGAAGGCAATATGAAGCTTTCTTT.

This clone occurred a few times. The chain is built from TRBV27 and TRBJ1-5, with D possibly being TRBD1 (5 bases). Germline values: CDR1 MNHEY, CDR2 SMNVEV (reference sequence). The CDR3 is made up of 15 amino acids. V gave up 3 bases and J gave up 6 bases, with 15 bases separating them. For the CDR3, the DNA is TGTGCCAGCAGTTTGAAGGGGCCGGTTAGTCAGCCCCAGCATTTT. Protein sequence: CASSLKGPVSQPQHF.

The CDR3 protein is CASSPGGVYEQFF. As DNA, the CDR3 is TGCGCCAGCAGCCCGGGAGGTGTGTATGAGCAGTTCTTC. The chain recombines TRBV4-3 with TRBJ2-1, with TRBD2 matching over 7 bases. The J segment lost 8 bases and the V segment lost 4 bases, leaving 5 bases of the junction unmatched. Germline-derived CDR1 and CDR2 are LGHNA and YSLEER. This CDR3 spans 13 amino acids.

V usage is TRBV6-5 and J usage is TRBJ1-1; D not certain. Germline CDR1 MNHEY, CDR2 SVGAGI. V dropped 2 bases and J dropped 2 bases, with 12 bases sitting between them. The CDR3 extends over 15 amino acids. DNA of the CDR3: TGTGCCAGCAGTTACGGTTATGGCAGTAACACTGAAGCTTTCTTT. Its protein product is CASSYGYGSNTEAFF.

CDR3 DNA: TGTGCCAGCAGTAGAGACAGGGTTTACAATGAGCAGTTCTTC. This translates into CASSRDRVYNEQFF. V gene TRBV6-6 combines with J gene TRBJ2-1; 7 bases match TRBD1. J lost 4 bases, V lost 5 bases, and 5 bases had no gene match. Looked up from germline, CDR1 is MNHNY and CDR2 is SVGAGI (reference sequence). The CDR3 consists of 14 residues.

This clone appeared a few times. The sample holds other DNA sequences that translate to the same CDR3. The chain recombines TRBV9 with TRBJ1-1, with TRBD1 as a possible D gene (5 bases). The germline gives CDR1 SGDLS, CDR2 YYNGEE. V gave up 2 bases and J gave up 1 base, with 9 bases separating them. This CDR3 comprises 14 residues. The CDR3 spells CASSVGGWNTEAFF. The DNA of the CDR3 is TGTGCCAGCAGCGTCGGGGGGTGGAACACTGAAGCTTTCTTT.

This clone was seen more than once but under ten times. V is TRBV9 and J is TRBJ2-7; D is possibly TRBD1 (5 bases). The CDR3 loop spans 14 amino acids. Germline-derived CDR1 and CDR2 are SGDLS and YYNGEE. V gave up 0 bases and J gave up 4 bases, with 11 bases separating them. The DNA of the CDR3 is TGTGCCAGCAGCGTAGGACAGCAGACTTACGAGCAGTACTTC. It is translated as CASSVGQQTYEQYF.

This clone was counted between two and nine times. V is TRBV28 and J is TRBJ1-5, with 9 bases identical to TRBD1. CDR3 length: 15 amino acids. Germline CDR1 and CDR2: MDHEN and SYDVKM. V lost 5 bases to trimming and J lost 9 bases; unmatched junction nucleotides: 11. Here the CDR3 reads CASSAGTGPFPPQHF. Here the CDR3 DNA reads TGTGCCAGCAGTGCCGGGACAGGGCCGTTTCCGCCCCAGCATTTT.

This clone was counted only a few times. V usage is TRBV13 and J usage is TRBJ2-3; 8 positions match TRBD2. V trimming: 4 bases; J trimming: 2 bases; junction bases outside the gene matches: 14. Germline lookup yields CDR1 PRHDT and CDR2 FYEKMQ (reference sequence). The CDR3 length is 18 residues. The CDR3 nucleotides read TGTGCCAGCAGCTGGTATAGCGGGGTGACAATTTACACAGATACGCAGTATTTT. Translation gives CASSWYSGVTIYTDTQYF.

This sequence joins TRBV19 and TRBJ2-5; 13 nucleotides agree with TRBD2. The CDR3 loop spans 15 amino acids. CDR1 LNHDA and CDR2 SQIVND come from the germline V gene (reference sequence). The J segment lost 2 bases and the V segment lost 10 bases, leaving 7 bases of the junction unmatched. CDR3 protein: CATRGLAGPQETQYF. In DNA form, the CDR3 reads TGTGCCACCAGGGGACTAGCGGGACCTCAAGAGACCCAGTACTTC.

This clone has just a few counts. The chain uses TRBV28 and TRBJ1-2, with 8 nucleotides matching TRBD1. Per germline, CDR1 MDHEN and CDR2 SYDVKM. The length of the CDR3 is 16 residues. J was trimmed by 2 bases and V by 2 bases; bases with no gene match: 7. The CDR3 spells CASSLGDRSQNYGYTF. As DNA, the CDR3 is TGTGCCAGCAGTTTAGGGGACAGGTCACAAAACTATGGCTACACCTTC.

V and J are TRBV6-1 and TRBJ2-5, with 7 bases aligning to TRBD1. V shed 2 bases and J 6 bases; nucleotides not matched to a gene: 3. The CDR3 spans 13 residues. Germline CDR1 reads MNHNS; CDR2 reads SASEGT. The CDR3 sequence: CASSENRGQTQYF. CDR3 sequence (DNA): TGTGCCAGCAGTGAAAACAGGGGACAGACCCAGTACTTC.

CDR3: CASSRDGSYSNQPQHF. The CDR3 DNA reads TGTGCCAGCAGCCGGGATGGCAGTTATAGCAATCAGCCCCAGCATTTT. The chain uses TRBV7-9 and TRBJ1-5; no clear D. Deletions cut 5 bases from V and 0 bases from J, with 14 bases between. CDR1 is SEHNR, CDR2 FQNEAQ, per germline (reference sequence). The CDR3 is 16 amino acids.

The chain carries TRBV6-1 and TRBJ1-5; tentatively, D is TRBD1 (6 bases). The CDR3 length is 15 residues. V was pared by 2 bases and J by 1 base, with 9 bases between. Germline V CDR1 and CDR2: MNHNS, SASEGT. CDR3 amino acids: CASSESGGSNQPQHF. The CDR3 bases are TGTGCCAGCAGTGAATCGGGGGGCAGCAATCAGCCCCAGCATTTT.